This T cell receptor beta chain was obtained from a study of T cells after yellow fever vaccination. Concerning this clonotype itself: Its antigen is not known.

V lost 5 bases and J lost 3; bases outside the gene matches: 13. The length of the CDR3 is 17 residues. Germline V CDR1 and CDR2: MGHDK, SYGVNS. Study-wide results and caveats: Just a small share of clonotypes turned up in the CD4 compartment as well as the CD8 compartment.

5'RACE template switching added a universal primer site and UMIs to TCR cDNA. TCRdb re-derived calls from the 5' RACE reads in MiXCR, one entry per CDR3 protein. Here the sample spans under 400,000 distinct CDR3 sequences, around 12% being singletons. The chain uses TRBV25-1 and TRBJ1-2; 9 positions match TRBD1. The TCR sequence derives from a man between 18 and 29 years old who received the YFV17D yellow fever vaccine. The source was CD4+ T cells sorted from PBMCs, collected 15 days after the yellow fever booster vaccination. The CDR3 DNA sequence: TGTGCCAGCAGTAAAAACCTAGGACAGGGGAAGGACTATGGCTACACCTTC. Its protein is CASSKNLGQGKDYGYTF.